The entry below gives a single TCR beta chain sequence along with its context. This sample is part of a study of blood T cell repertoires in COVID-19. Study-wide background: Specimens from acute and convalescent COVID-19 originated in the United States, Italy and Spain.

Authors' data handling: For nucleated cells, counts were estimated from reference gene primer amplification. Some clones are missing from TCRdb's copy, which holds only in-frame ones; the method was immunoSEQ multiplex PCR. That table furnishes V, J and clone size, whereas the DNA furnished D and trimming. Of about 31,000 clones in the sample, around 89% were seen once. The V end was cut by 4 bases, the J end by 4 bases, with 8 bases between. Germline CDR1 is GTSNPN and CDR2 is SVGIG (reference sequence). The CDR3 runs to 12 residues. The chain joins TRBV30 to TRBJ1-3, with TRBD1 as a possible D gene (6 bases). The sequenced sample consisted of peripheral blood. This sequence originates from a woman aged 40 to 49 with active or convalescent COVID-19. The CDR3 here is CAWKGDGNTIYF. CDR3 nucleotide sequence: TGTGCCTGGAAGGGGGACGGAAACACCATATATTTT.